A single sample is the source of the 32 T cell receptor beta chains below, sequenced in a study of CD8 T cells in Susac syndrome. Random hexamers primed reverse transcription of roughly 0.5 to 1 ug RNA. Using its own MiXCR run on the immunoSEQ multiplex PCR reads, TCRdb lists one record per CDR3 protein. Of around 190,000 distinct CDR3 sequences in the sample, approximately 93% were seen once. The sample comprised CD4+ T cells from PBMCs. All receptors come from a human donor in good health.

The chain links TRBV7-9 to TRBJ2-3; D is unclear. Per the germline V gene, CDR1 is SEHNR and CDR2 is FQNEAQ (reference sequence). V lost 5 bases and J lost 2, with 14 bases in between. The CDR3 consists of 15 residues. In DNA form, the CDR3 reads TGTGCCAGCAGCCTACAAGGGCAGCCCACAGATACGCAGTATTTT. Amino acid sequence: CASSLQGQPTDTQYF.

V is TRBV29-1 and J is TRBJ2-3; TRBD2 matches at 8 bases. The CDR3 extends over 14 amino acids. The J segment lost 5 bases and the V segment lost 7 bases, leaving 11 bases of the junction unmatched. CDR1 SQVTM and CDR2 ANQGSEA come from the germline V gene. CDR3 region: CSGTSLATQDTQYF. Here the CDR3 DNA reads TGCAGCGGGACTAGCTTAGCCACCCAAGATACGCAGTATTTT.

The chain carries TRBV14 and TRBJ2-1, with 12 bases fitting TRBD2. The length of the CDR3 is 21 residues. In germline, CDR1 is SGHDN, CDR2 FVKESK. The junction had 14 bases not matched to a gene; V was cut back by 1 base and J by 1 base. CDR3 sequence: CASSQGPSGGANRVSYNEQFF. DNA of the CDR3: TGTGCCAGCAGCCAAGGACCTAGCGGGGGGGCCAATCGGGTGTCCTACAATGAGCAGTTCTTC.

V and J are TRBV6-6 and TRBJ2-7; 8 bases match TRBD1. V was clipped by 5 bases and J by 5 bases; unmatched bases: 8. This CDR3 contains 14 residues. Germline CDR1 and CDR2: MNHNY and SVGAGI (reference sequence). The CDR3 DNA sequence: TGTGCCAGCAGTCACGGACAGGGTAGACACGAGCAGTACGTC. Its protein is CASSHGQGRHEQYV.

V and J are TRBV20-1 and TRBJ1-5; D ambiguous. The CDR3 length is 15 residues. Germline assignment: CDR1 DFQATT and CDR2 SNEGSKA (reference sequence). The V end lost 0 bases, the J end lost 2 bases, and 11 bases lay between the germline ends. Written as DNA, the CDR3 is TGCAGTGCTAGAGATGTCCCGCTGGGCAATCAGCCCCAGCATTTT. Encoded protein: CSARDVPLGNQPQHF.

The chain has TRBV5-1 and TRBJ1-1; possibly TRBD1 for D (6 bases). CDR3 length: 15 amino acids. V dropped 4 bases and J dropped 0 bases, with 13 bases sitting between them. Germline V gene lookup returns CDR1 SGHRS and CDR2 YFSETQ. The CDR3 protein is CASSPGHLMNTEAFF. The DNA for the CDR3 is TGCGCCAGCAGCCCGGGACACCTCATGAACACTGAAGCTTTCTTT.

The J gene is TRBJ2-6, the V gene TRBV7-2; TRBD1 is a possible D gene (5 bases). The length of the CDR3 is 11 residues. The germline V gene encodes CDR1 SGHTA and CDR2 FQGNSA. Trimming stripped 5 bases from V and 13 bases from J, with 9 bases between. The CDR3 protein is CASSLPGVLTF. The CDR3 DNA sequence: TGTGCCAGCAGCCTTCCAGGGGTCCTGACTTTC.

The V call is TRBV7-2, the J call TRBJ2-1; 11 bases fit TRBD2. The germline V gene encodes CDR1 SGHTA and CDR2 FQGNSA. This CDR3 contains 15 residues. Trimming cost V 5 bases and J 7 bases; bases outside gene matches: 7. CDR3 region: CASSPSGGFINEQFF. CDR3 nucleotides: TGTGCCAGCAGCCCTAGCGGGGGGTTCATAAATGAGCAGTTCTTC.

The chain uses TRBV6-2 or TRBV6-3 and TRBJ2-3; TRBD1 or TRBD2 may be the D gene (6 bases each). Looked up from germline, CDR1 is MNHEY and CDR2 is SVGEGT. V dropped 7 bases and J dropped 2 bases, with 16 bases sitting between them. There are 15 residues in the CDR3. CDR3 DNA: TGTGCCAGCACCCGCGACGGGGGCCTCACAGATACGCAGTATTTT. Encoded protein: CASTRDGGLTDTQYF.

The V call is TRBV19, the J call TRBJ2-3; D possibly corresponds to TRBD2 (6 bases). V gave up 3 bases and J gave up 2 bases, with 12 bases separating them. Germline values: CDR1 LNHDA, CDR2 SQIVND (reference sequence). The CDR3 spans 15 residues. The CDR3 nucleotides are TGTGCCAGTAGTATTCTGGCGGGGAACACAGATACGCAGTATTTT. It translates to CASSILAGNTDTQYF.

The V and J genes are TRBV2 and TRBJ2-5; D gene uncertain. This CDR3 comprises 13 residues. V was shortened by 7 bases and J by 5 bases, with 14 bases between the two germline ends. Germline values: CDR1 SNHLY, CDR2 FYNNEI. CDR3 residues: CASIKEQRETQYF. The CDR3 region has the DNA TGTGCCAGCATCAAGGAGCAACGGGAGACCCAGTACTTC.

V is TRBV28 and J is TRBJ1-5; tentatively, D is TRBD1 (6 bases). V was shortened by 1 base and J by 5 bases, with 9 bases between the two germline ends. The CDR3 loop spans 14 amino acids. Germline-derived CDR1 and CDR2 are MDHEN and SYDVKM. Here the CDR3 reads CASSLYGGHQPQHF. CDR3 sequence (DNA): TGTGCCAGCAGTTTATACGGGGGGCATCAGCCCCAGCATTTT. The whole variable domain, remainder taken from reference TRBV28 and TRBJ1-5, is DVKVTQSSRYLVKRTGEKVFLECVQDMDHENMFWYRQDPGLGLRLIYFSYDVKMKEKGDIPEGYSVSREKKERFSLILESASTNQTSMYLCASSLYGGHQPQHFGDGTRLSIL.

The chain carries TRBV7-8 and TRBJ2-1; TRBD2 matches 10 bases. The CDR3 length is 15 residues. CDR1 and CDR2 (germline): SGHVS, FQNEAQ. The V and J ends lost 6 bases and 4 bases, in that order; junction bases with no gene match: 6. DNA for the CDR3: TGTGCCAGCAGAACCCTAGCGGGGGCGTACAATGAGCAGTTCTTC. It translates to CASRTLAGAYNEQFF.

The V and J genes are TRBV15 and TRBJ1-1, with D maybe TRBD1 (6 bases). V gave up 5 bases and J gave up 9 bases, with 16 bases separating them. Germline CDR1 reads LNHNV; CDR2 reads YYDKDF (reference sequence). CDR3 length: 13 amino acids. The CDR3 sequence: CATSFLRGDKAFF. CDR3 sequence (DNA): TGTGCCACCAGCTTTCTAAGGGGGGATAAAGCTTTCTTT.

The rearrangement links TRBV7-2 to TRBJ2-1, with 12 nucleotides matching TRBD2. V lost 6 bases to trimming and J lost 9 bases; unmatched junction nucleotides: 3. CDR1 is SGHTA and CDR2 is FQGNSA in the germline V gene. This CDR3 is built from 13 residues. DNA of the CDR3: TGTGCCAGCAGGCTAGCGGGGGGGAGTGAGCAGTTCTTC. This gives the protein CASRLAGGSEQFF.

V usage is TRBV18 and J usage is TRBJ1-1; maybe TRBD1 (6 bases). V gave up 0 bases and J gave up 1 base, with 6 bases separating them. Germline CDR1 is KGHSH and CDR2 is LQKENI. CDR3 length: 14 amino acids. CDR3 nucleotides: TGTGCCAGCTCACCACCGACAGGGAACACTGAAGCTTTCTTT. This sequence encodes CASSPPTGNTEAFF.

This sequence joins TRBV10-2 and TRBJ2-5; no clear D gene. Trimming shortened V by 3 bases and J by 1 base, and 9 bases separated the two germline ends. The CDR3 extends over 14 amino acids. CDR1 is WSHSY, CDR2 SAAADI, per germline. The chain's CDR3 is CASSEGRLQETQYF. DNA of the CDR3: TGCGCCAGCAGTGAAGGACGGCTCCAAGAGACCCAGTACTTC.

The chain employs TRBV6-5 and TRBJ2-5, with D perhaps assigned TRBD1 or TRBD2 (5 bases each). Germline assignment: CDR1 MNHEY and CDR2 SVGAGI. The CDR3 contains 15 residues. The V end was cut by 5 bases, the J end by 4 bases, with 17 bases between. CDR3 region: CASSGYRGTGETQYF. The DNA for the CDR3 is TGTGCCAGCAGTGGGTATCGTGGGACCGGAGAGACCCAGTACTTC.

The gene calls are TRBV4-2 and TRBJ2-3; 8 positions match TRBD2. This CDR3 has 17 residues. The trim removed 3 bases at V and 2 bases at J, leaving 10 bases unmatched. Germline V gene data show CDR1 as LGHNA and CDR2 as YNFKEQ. The CDR3 reads CASSQSRLALNTDTQYF. DNA of the CDR3: TGTGCCAGCAGCCAGTCCCGACTAGCGCTAAACACAGATACGCAGTATTTT.

The chain recombines TRBV6-5 with TRBJ2-4; D not resolved. The germline CDR1 and CDR2 sequences are MNHEY and SVGAGI. This CDR3 contains 17 residues. Trimming removed 0 bases at V and 3 bases at J, with 15 bases between. CDR3: CASSYSKGGDGKNIQYF. In nucleotides, the CDR3 is TGTGCCAGCAGTTACTCGAAGGGTGGGGATGGCAAAAACATTCAGTACTTC.

The chain couples TRBV3-1 to TRBJ2-3; 8 nucleotides align to TRBD2. Germline V gene lookup returns CDR1 LGHDT and CDR2 YNNKEL (reference sequence). With V trimmed by 0 bases and J by 3 bases, 8 bases remained unmatched. The CDR3 extends over 17 amino acids. Written as DNA, the CDR3 is TGTGCCAGCAGCCAAGAGCTAGCGGGCCGTAATACAGATACGCAGTATTTT. Its protein is CASSQELAGRNTDTQYF.

V usage is TRBV18 and J usage is TRBJ2-1; D uncertain. Germline V CDR1 and CDR2: KGHSH, LQKENI. The CDR3 loop spans 14 amino acids. The V end was cut by 1 base, the J end by 2 bases, with 6 bases between. The CDR3 DNA sequence: TGTGCCAGCTCACCACAGGGTACCTACAATGAGCAGTTCTTC. Translating gives CASSPQGTYNEQFF.

The genes are TRBV6-6 and TRBJ1-2; D not certain. The CDR3 contains 11 residues. Germline-derived CDR1 and CDR2 are MNHNY and SVGAGI (reference sequence). V was clipped by 6 bases and J by 0 bases, with 2 bases between them. In nucleotides, the CDR3 is TGTGCCAGCAGCTCTAACTATGGCTACACCTTC. Translation: CASSSNYGYTF.

The chain is built from TRBV5-1 and TRBJ1-5, with unresolved D. Germline CDR1 and CDR2: SGHRS and YFSETQ. Trimming shortened V by 5 bases and J by 4 bases, and 13 bases separated the two germline ends. The CDR3 loop spans 14 amino acids. The DNA for the CDR3 is TGCGCCAGCAGGAAGGACGGAGCTAATCAGCCCCAGCATTTT. This gives the protein CASRKDGANQPQHF. The variable domain in full, completed from reference TRBV5-1 and TRBJ1-5, reads KAGVTQTPRYLIKTRGQQVTLSCSPISGHRSVSWYQQTPGQGLQFLFEYFSETQRNKGNFPGRFSGRQFSNSRSEMNVSTLELGDSALYLCASRKDGANQPQHFGDGTRLSIL.

The chain recombines TRBV12-3 or TRBV12-4 with TRBJ2-3; 7 positions match TRBD1. The CDR3 is made up of 16 amino acids. The junction had 11 bases not matched to a gene; V was cut back by 4 bases and J by 4 bases. The CDR3 reads CASSSHNRQGSDTQYF. In DNA, the CDR3 is TGTGCCAGCAGTTCCCACAACCGACAGGGATCAGATACGCAGTATTTT.

The chain links TRBV7-8 to TRBJ2-5; D is ambiguous. The germline gives CDR1 SGHVS, CDR2 FQNEAQ. CDR3 length: 12 residues. With 3 bases removed from V and 5 bases from J, the gap between germline ends came to 7 bases. The CDR3 reads CASSFSSETQYF. The DNA for the CDR3 is TGTGCCAGCAGCTTTTCGAGTGAGACCCAGTACTTC.

V and J are TRBV5-1 and TRBJ2-1, with 11 bases lining up with TRBD2. The CDR3 covers 15 residues. Germline V lookup: CDR1 SGHRS, CDR2 YFSETQ. V dropped 1 base and J dropped 10; count of bases not matched to a gene: 7. CDR3 protein: CASSLRLAGGKEQFF. The CDR3 DNA sequence: TGCGCCAGCAGCTTGCGGCTAGCGGGGGGCAAGGAGCAGTTCTTC.

The V and J genes are TRBV6-1 and TRBJ2-7; TRBD2 is a possible D gene (5 bases). The CDR3 length is 16 residues. V shed 6 bases and J shed 0 bases, with 18 bases lying between them. Germline CDR1 and CDR2: MNHNS and SASEGT. CDR3 nucleotide sequence: TGTGCCAGCAGGGAATCAGCGGAGTGGAGCTCCTACGAGCAGTACTTC. This encodes CASRESAEWSSYEQYF.

V gene TRBV7-9 combines with J gene TRBJ1-5; D call uncertain. Germline lookup yields CDR1 SEHNR and CDR2 FQNEAQ (reference sequence). This CDR3 is built from 13 residues. The V and J ends lost 4 bases and 5 bases respectively, with 9 bases between them. The DNA for the CDR3 is TGTGCCAGCAGCTCGTCCGCTTATCAGCCCCAGCATTTT. Its protein is CASSSSAYQPQHF.

The CDR3 DNA follows: TGTGCCAGCAGCGGAGGTTCGGTAGGCTTCTACACCGGGGAGCTGTTTTTT. Translated, it gives CASSGGSVGFYTGELFF. V is TRBV9 and J is TRBJ2-2; no clear D gene. This CDR3 is 17 amino acids long. Trimming took 3 bases from V and 3 from J, leaving 18 bases between them. Germline loops: CDR1 SGDLS, CDR2 YYNGEE.

The chain joins TRBV7-2 to TRBJ2-1; TRBD1 agrees at 9 bases. The germline V gene encodes CDR1 SGHTA and CDR2 FQGNSA. CDR3 length: 14 residues. V lost 5 bases to trimming and J lost 9 bases; unmatched junction nucleotides: 8. The CDR3 reads CASSTGDRESEQFF. DNA of the CDR3: TGTGCCAGCAGCACGGGGGACAGGGAGAGTGAGCAGTTCTTC.

The chain combines TRBV20-1 with TRBJ2-5; D perhaps matches TRBD2 (5 bases). The CDR3 covers 11 residues. V gave up 6 bases and J gave up 7 bases, with 12 bases separating them. Germline V gives CDR1 DFQATT, CDR2 SNEGSKA (reference sequence). The CDR3 protein is CSAGLSGTQYF. The CDR3, as DNA: TGCAGTGCCGGACTGTCGGGGACCCAGTACTTC.